The entry below describes one TCR beta chain. The data derive from a study of shared T cell receptors in the human thymus. V was clipped by 0 bases and J by 2 bases, with 8 bases between them. The V gene's germline CDR1 is GTSNPN and CDR2 SVGIG (reference sequence). The CDR3 sequence is 13 residues long. Generated by immunoSEQ multiplex PCR, the TCRdb table keeps only in-frame clones and is missing some. Among almost 550,000 clones listed, roughly 74% were seen once. This sample was shared with a second study, whose subject was human thymus T cells.

The sequenced sample consisted of thymocytes. This receptor was taken from a boy under three years old with a congenital heart defect. V and J are TRBV30 and TRBJ2-7; D perhaps matches TRBD1 (5 bases). CDR3 sequence reads: CAWSVKGTYEQYF. For the CDR3, the DNA is TGTGCCTGGAGTGTAAAGGGGACCTACGAGCAGTACTTC.